The 32 T cell receptor beta chains given below trace back to one sample, sequenced in a study of early T cells in non-severe SARS-CoV-2 infection. TCRdb analysed the 5' RACE reads with MiXCR anew, one entry per CDR3 protein. The sample contains about 88,000 distinct CDR3 sequences, 14% to 15% of which appear only once. Material: whole blood. The receptor set was obtained from an adult who was a healthcare worker with PCR-confirmed SARS-CoV-2 infection or an uninfected control (not recorded which).

This clonotype was detected a few times. The CDR3 loop is CASSDGVGGNQPQHF. For the CDR3, the DNA is TGTGCCAGCAGTGACGGGGTCGGGGGCAATCAGCCCCAGCATTTT. This chain connects TRBV2 to TRBJ1-5; D unclear. This CDR3 has 15 residues. CDR1 and CDR2 (germline): SNHLY, FYNNEI. With 3 bases removed from V and 2 bases from J, the gap between germline ends came to 11 bases.

V is TRBV7-9 and J is TRBJ1-2; no clear D. The CDR3 runs 14 residues. Germline loops: CDR1 SEHNR, CDR2 FQNEAQ (reference sequence). Between the trimmed V and J ends, which lost 6 bases and 4 bases, there was a span of 15 bases. In DNA form, the CDR3 reads TGTGCCAGCAGACCTACAGACATTTCCTATGGCTACACCTTC. Translated, it gives CASRPTDISYGYTF.

V is TRBV20-1 and J is TRBJ1-2; D is perhaps TRBD1 (6 bases). The germline gives CDR1 DFQATT, CDR2 SNEGSKA (reference sequence). V lost 3 bases, J lost 0 bases, and 23 bases lay in between. This CDR3 has 18 residues. The CDR3 DNA reads TGCAGTGCTAGCTGGACAGAACTCCCCCGAATACCTAACTATGGCTACACCTTC. Its protein is CSASWTELPRIPNYGYTF.

This clonotype came up many times. J is TRBJ2-1 and V is TRBV7-8; D call uncertain. The CDR3 totals 15 residues. Deletions cut 5 bases from V and 8 bases from J, with 19 bases between. From germline, CDR1 is SGHVS and CDR2 FQNEAQ. The CDR3 loop reads CASSAILGNSYEQFF. The DNA for the CDR3 is TGTGCCAGCAGCGCCATACTTGGAAACTCGTATGAGCAGTTCTTC.

The chain joins TRBV20-1 to TRBJ2-7; TRBD2 agrees at 14 bases. CDR3 length equals 14 residues. J gave up 2 bases and V 3 bases, and 0 bases lay outside the gene matches. Germline assignment: CDR1 DFQATT and CDR2 SNEGSKA (reference sequence). CDR3 region: CSARTSGRAYEQYF. The CDR3 DNA is TGCAGTGCTAGGACTAGCGGGAGGGCCTACGAGCAGTACTTC.

The gene calls are TRBV5-1 and TRBJ2-3, with D uncertain. The CDR3 consists of 14 residues. Per germline, CDR1 SGHRS and CDR2 YFSETQ. Trimming pared 6 bases from V and 2 bases from J, leaving 13 bases between. The CDR3 here is CASKGAGPTDTQYF. The CDR3 DNA follows: TGCGCCAGCAAGGGTGCAGGCCCCACAGATACGCAGTATTTT.

This clonotype was recorded a few times. The rearrangement links TRBV7-9 to TRBJ2-5; unclear D gene. Germline V gene sequence: CDR1 SEHNR, CDR2 FQNEAQ (reference sequence). Trimming left V 5 bases short and J 4 bases short, with 11 bases between. The length of the CDR3 is 13 residues. This CDR3 is CASSPPSRETQYF. Written as DNA, the CDR3 is TGTGCCAGCAGCCCCCCGTCGCGAGAGACCCAGTACTTC. Full variable domain (remainder filled in from reference TRBV7-9 and TRBJ2-5): DTGVSQNPRHKITKRGQNVTFRCDPISEHNRLYWYRQTLGQGPEFLTYFQNEAQLEKSRLLSDRFSAERPKGSFSTLEIQRTEQGDSAMYLCASSPPSRETQYFGPGTRLLVL.

This chain connects TRBV28 to TRBJ2-7; tentative D call: TRBD1 (6 bases). This CDR3 is 16 amino acids long. Germline V CDR1 and CDR2: MDHEN, SYDVKM. V lost 3 bases, J lost 2 bases, and 17 bases lay in between. The CDR3 protein is CASSLRGAGDPYEQYF. The CDR3 bases are TGTGCCAGCAGTTTGAGAGGGGCAGGGGACCCCTACGAGCAGTACTTC.

The rearrangement uses TRBV29-1 and TRBJ2-7; D perhaps matches TRBD1 (6 bases). In germline, CDR1 is SQVTM, CDR2 ANQGSEA. V was shortened by 4 bases and J by 1 base, with 17 bases between the two germline ends. The CDR3 covers 15 residues. CDR3 in DNA: TGCAGCGTTGGGACCACAGGGATCGGGTCCTACGAGCAGTACTTC. This encodes CSVGTTGIGSYEQYF.

This clonotype has just a few counts. The chain is built from TRBV30 and TRBJ1-5, with D tentatively TRBD1 (6 bases). Trimming took 1 base from V and 4 from J, leaving 8 bases between them. Germline loops: CDR1 GTSNPN, CDR2 SVGIG (reference sequence). This CDR3 is built from 13 residues. The CDR3 protein is CAWSAGENQPQHF. CDR3 nucleotides: TGTGCCTGGAGTGCAGGGGAGAATCAGCCCCAGCATTTT.

J is TRBJ2-7 and V is TRBV28; maybe TRBD1 (6 bases). Trimming took 7 bases from V and 3 from J, leaving 16 bases between them. The CDR3 has 14 residues. Germline V gene sequence: CDR1 MDHEN, CDR2 SYDVKM. The CDR3: CASTAGAYRYEQYF. The CDR3 nucleotides are TGTGCCAGCACCGCAGGGGCGTATCGCTACGAGCAGTACTTC. The full variable domain, with the rest looked up from reference TRBV28 and TRBJ2-7, is DVKVTQSSRYLVKRTGEKVFLECVQDMDHENMFWYRQDPGLGLRLIYFSYDVKMKEKGDIPEGYSVSREKKERFSLILESASTNQTSMYLCASTAGAYRYEQYFGPGTRLTVT.

This clonotype was counted at least ten times. The chain recombines TRBV28 with TRBJ2-3; 9 bases align to TRBD2. The CDR3 has 15 amino acids. Germline V gene sequence: CDR1 MDHEN, CDR2 SYDVKM. Germline trimming cut 3 bases from V and 6 bases from J; bases unmatched to any gene: 7. The CDR3 reads CASSFLREGMDTQYF. The CDR3 bases are TGTGCCAGCAGTTTTCTGCGGGAGGGGATGGATACGCAGTATTTT.

This chain uses TRBV10-3 with TRBJ1-1; D may be TRBD1 (5 bases). V was shortened by 10 bases and J by 1 base, with 10 bases between the two germline ends. CDR1 and CDR2 (germline): ENHRY, SYGVKD. CDR3 length: 12 amino acids. This CDR3 is CATKDKNTEAFF. CDR3 sequence (DNA): TGTGCCACCAAGGACAAGAACACTGAAGCTTTCTTT.

The chain couples TRBV6-2 or TRBV6-3 to TRBJ2-3; 8 bases are a match to TRBD2. CDR3 length: 15 amino acids. The J segment lost 6 bases and the V segment lost 6 bases, leaving 11 bases of the junction unmatched. Per germline, CDR1 MNHEY and CDR2 SVGEGT. This CDR3 reads CASSAPQRERDTQYF. Here the CDR3 DNA reads TGTGCCAGCAGCGCGCCCCAGCGGGAGCGTGATACGCAGTATTTT.

This clonotype was observed a few times. The chain recombines TRBV27 with TRBJ2-6; D is unresolved. CDR3 length equals 15 residues. The germline CDR1 and CDR2 sequences are MNHEY and SMNVEV (reference sequence). With 8 bases removed from V and 4 bases from J, the gap between germline ends came to 15 bases. The CDR3 bases are TGTGCCAGCGCCCCAAGGGCCTGGGGGGCCAACGTCCTGACTTTC. This codes for CASAPRAWGANVLTF.

This chain links TRBV27 with TRBJ2-5; D remains ambiguous. V gave up 6 bases and J gave up 2 bases, with 10 bases separating them. The CDR3 length is 13 residues. Germline V gene lookup returns CDR1 MNHEY and CDR2 SMNVEV (reference sequence). The CDR3 DNA is TGTGCCAGCAGCCGAGTTTATCAAGAGACCCAGTACTTC. Encoded protein: CASSRVYQETQYF.

This sequence joins TRBV20-1 and TRBJ1-1; D might be TRBD1 (5 bases). V was shortened by 5 bases and J by 1 base, with 5 bases between the two germline ends. CDR1 DFQATT and CDR2 SNEGSKA come from the germline V gene (reference sequence). This CDR3 contains 11 residues. The CDR3 nucleotides are TGCAGTGCTGACAGGAACACTGAAGCTTTCTTT. It yields the protein CSADRNTEAFF.

This clonotype occurred a few times. Given a much more abundant clone one base away, this may be a read error. The rearrangement links TRBV28 to TRBJ1-5; D unresolved. CDR1 MDHEN and CDR2 SYDVKM come from the germline V gene. V was cut by 3 bases and J by 7 bases, with 4 bases left in between. The CDR3 runs to 11 residues. CDR3 residues: CASSFTQPQHF. The CDR3 region has the DNA TGTGCCAGCAGTTTTACCCAGCCCCAGCATTTT.

The sample holds many counts of this clonotype. Here the CDR3 reads CASSQTGGVSTNEKLFF. The CDR3 bases are TGCGCCAGCAGCCAGACAGGGGGCGTCTCAACTAATGAAAAACTGTTTTTT. The V call is TRBV4-1, the J call TRBJ1-4; 10 nucleotides agree with TRBD1. Germline values: CDR1 MGHRA, CDR2 YSYEKL. Trimming took 3 bases from V and 0 from J; bases not matched to a gene: 4. The CDR3 loop spans 17 amino acids.

This clonotype was counted only a few times. V and J are TRBV12-3 or TRBV12-4 and TRBJ2-1; TRBD2 matches 7 bases. Losses at the gene ends were 1 base for V and 2 bases for J; bases not matched to a gene: 14. This CDR3 comprises 19 residues. In DNA form, the CDR3 reads TGTGCCAGCAGTTTAGGAGCGGGGTTCCTTCTAGTCCCCTACAATGAGCAGTTCTTC. The encoded protein is CASSLGAGFLLVPYNEQFF.

CDR3 in DNA: TGTGCCAGCAGCCAAGCCGGGACAGGAGGAGGCTACACCTTC. This encodes CASSQAGTGGGYTF. This rearrangement joins TRBV7-9 to TRBJ1-2, with 8 bases lining up with TRBD1. CDR1 is SEHNR and CDR2 is FQNEAQ in the germline V gene (reference sequence). Trimming took 5 bases from V and 8 from J; bases not matched to a gene: 10. The CDR3 consists of 14 residues.

The chain recombines TRBV7-9 with TRBJ2-2; TRBD2 aligns across 7 bases. The germline V gene has CDR1 SEHNR and CDR2 FQNEAQ (reference sequence). Unmatched junction bases numbered 7, after V lost 7 bases and J lost 5 bases. There are 14 residues in the CDR3. Written as DNA, the CDR3 is TGTGCCAGCAACCCGGGAGGCCGAACCGGGGAGCTGTTTTTT. Its protein is CASNPGGRTGELFF.

The V gene is TRBV6-2 or TRBV6-3, the J gene TRBJ2-3, with D possibly TRBD1 on 6 matching bases. Germline values: CDR1 MNHEY, CDR2 SVGEGT. The CDR3 sequence is 14 residues long. V was clipped by 6 bases and J by 4 bases, with 14 bases between them. In DNA form, the CDR3 reads TGTGCCAGCAGGCACAGGGAACTCTCAGATACGCAGTATTTT. It specifies CASRHRELSDTQYF.

This clonotype showed up many times. This chain connects TRBV14 to TRBJ1-1; D is unresolved. The CDR3 has 14 residues. Between the trimmed V and J ends, which lost 4 bases and 5 bases, there was a span of 14 bases. Germline V gene lookup returns CDR1 SGHDN and CDR2 FVKESK. CDR3 residues: CASSLFFGSTEAFF. CDR3 bases: TGTGCCAGCAGCCTCTTTTTCGGTAGTACTGAAGCTTTCTTT.

The genes are TRBV9 and TRBJ2-7; weak D call: TRBD1 (5 bases). Germline-derived CDR1 and CDR2 are SGDLS and YYNGEE. The CDR3 is 13 residues long. V lost 1 base and J 3 bases, leaving 8 bases between the germline ends. The CDR3, as DNA: TGTGCCAGCAGCGTAAAGGGGAACTACGAGCAGTACTTC. Protein product: CASSVKGNYEQYF.

In this sample, this clonotype turned up many times. J is TRBJ2-1 and V is TRBV28; 12 positions match TRBD1. Germline V gene lookup returns CDR1 MDHEN and CDR2 SYDVKM. The V gene end was trimmed by 5 bases and the J gene end by 10 bases; junction bases not matched to a gene: 9. This CDR3 is built from 15 residues. The CDR3 is CASSLRDRGRGEQFF. The CDR3 bases are TGTGCCAGCAGTCTCCGGGACAGGGGGCGAGGCGAGCAGTTCTTC.

This clonotype occurred a few times. The gene calls are TRBV7-2 and TRBJ2-1; TRBD2 matches at 10 bases. The V gene's germline CDR1 is SGHTA and CDR2 FQGNSA. With 5 bases clipped from V and 9 bases from J, the junction kept 13 bases outside the gene matches. CDR3 length equals 16 residues. As DNA, the CDR3 is TGTGCCAGCAGCCCCTCCGGGACTAGCGCGTCGGTTGAGCAGTTCTTC. Protein sequence: CASSPSGTSASVEQFF. Based on the CDR3 plus reference TRBV7-2 and TRBJ2-1, the full variable domain is GAGVSQSPSNKVTEKGKDVELRCDPISGHTALYWYRQSLGQGLEFLIYFQGNSAPDKSGLPSDRFSAERTGGSVSTLTIQRTQQEDSAVYLCASSPSGTSASVEQFFGPGTRLTVL.

J is TRBJ1-1 and V is TRBV28; D gene ambiguous. The CDR3 sequence is 12 residues long. In germline, CDR1 is MDHEN, CDR2 SYDVKM. V was shortened by 7 bases and J by 7 bases, with 13 bases between the two germline ends. Here the CDR3 reads CASTSRPYEAFF. The CDR3 DNA reads as TGTGCCAGCACCTCCCGACCCTATGAAGCTTTCTTT.

This chain uses TRBV18 with TRBJ2-1; D may be TRBD1 (5 bases). Germline V gives CDR1 KGHSH, CDR2 LQKENI. CDR3 length: 21 residues. V lost 4 bases and J 1 base, leaving 29 bases between the germline ends. The CDR3 spells CASSLSRRGRIRPFSYNEQFF. CDR3 sequence (DNA): TGTGCCAGCTCACTAAGCCGAAGGGGCCGCATCCGTCCTTTTTCCTACAATGAGCAGTTCTTC.

DNA for the CDR3: TGTGCCAGCAGCCATCTGTCTAACTATGGCTACACCTTC. Translation gives CASSHLSNYGYTF. The rearrangement links TRBV3-1 to TRBJ1-2; no reliable D call. V was pared by 3 bases and J by 0 bases, with 5 bases between. This CDR3 is 13 amino acids long. Germline V gene lookup returns CDR1 LGHDT and CDR2 YNNKEL (reference sequence). The full variable domain, completed using reference TRBV3-1 and TRBJ1-2, is DTAVSQTPKYLVTQMGNDKSIKCEQNLGHDTMYWYKQDSKKFLKIMFSYNNKELIINETVPNRFSPKSPDKAHLNLHINSLELGDSAVYFCASSHLSNYGYTFGSGTRLTVV.

The chain is built from TRBV3-1 and TRBJ2-1; no reliable D call. Germline lookup yields CDR1 LGHDT and CDR2 YNNKEL (reference sequence). The CDR3 spans 18 residues. V lost 1 base, J lost 4 bases, and 20 bases lay in between. The CDR3 loop reads CASSQGAPVQTPYNEQFF. CDR3 nucleotide sequence: TGTGCCAGCAGCCAAGGTGCCCCGGTACAGACACCGTACAATGAGCAGTTCTTC.

The chain couples TRBV20-1 to TRBJ2-2; 15 nucleotides agree with TRBD2. Germline CDR1 and CDR2: DFQATT and SNEGSKA (reference sequence). Trimming took 4 bases from V and 0 from J; bases not matched to a gene: 6. The length of the CDR3 is 18 residues. This CDR3 reads CSATTRTSGRANTGELFF. The CDR3 region has the DNA TGCAGTGCTACAACCCGGACTAGCGGGAGGGCGAACACCGGGGAGCTGTTTTTT.